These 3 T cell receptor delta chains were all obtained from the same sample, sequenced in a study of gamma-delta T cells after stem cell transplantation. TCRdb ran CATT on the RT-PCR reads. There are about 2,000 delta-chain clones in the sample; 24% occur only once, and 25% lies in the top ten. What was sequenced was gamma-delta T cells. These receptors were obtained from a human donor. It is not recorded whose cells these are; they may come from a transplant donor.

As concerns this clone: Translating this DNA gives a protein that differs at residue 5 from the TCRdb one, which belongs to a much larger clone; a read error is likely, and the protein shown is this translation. The CDR3, as DNA: TGTGCCTGTGACTCCCTATCCGCCAGGTACACCGATAAACTCATCTTT. This codes for CACDSLSARYTDKLIF. This chain uses TRDV2 with TRDJ1; D gene ambiguous. The V and J ends lost 3 bases and 0 bases respectively, with 16 bases between them. CDR1 and CDR2 (germline): GEAIGNYY, EKD. There are 16 residues in the CDR3.

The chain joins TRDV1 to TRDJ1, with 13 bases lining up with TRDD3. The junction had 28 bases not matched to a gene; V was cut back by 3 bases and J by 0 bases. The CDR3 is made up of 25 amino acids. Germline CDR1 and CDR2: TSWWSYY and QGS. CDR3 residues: CALGDGPSSGAGTGGYALYTDKLIF. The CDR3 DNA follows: TGTGCTCTTGGGGACGGGCCATCCTCGGGGGCGGGTACTGGGGGATACGCGCTGTACACCGATAAACTCATCTTT.

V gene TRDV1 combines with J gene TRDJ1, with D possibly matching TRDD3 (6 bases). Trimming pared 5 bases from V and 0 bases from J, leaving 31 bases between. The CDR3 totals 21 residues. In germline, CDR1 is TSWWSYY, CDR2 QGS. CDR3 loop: CALGLSTRSTWGSRYTDKLIF. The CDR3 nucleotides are TGTGCTCTTGGGTTATCTACGAGGTCTACGTGGGGATCCAGGTACACCGATAAACTCATCTTT.